This entry lists 8 T cell receptor beta chains sequenced from one sample in a study of beta chain features in type 1 diabetes. These TCRs are of unknown antigen specificity. TCRB transcripts that were expressed got sequenced, as all of the isolated RNA had been reverse transcribed. Profiling relied on immunoSEQ multiplex PCR, and the TCRdb table lists in-frame clones only, not all of them. The profile shows hundreds of thousands of clones, over 12% of them singletons. Study findings and constraints: Type 1 diabetes patients showed a moderate but significant shortening of TCRB CDR3s in all four CD4+ subsets.

Input material: naive CD4+ T cells from blood. Every receptor here comes from a man aged 18 to 35 with type 1 diabetes.

This clone turned up a few times. This rearrangement joins TRBV29-1 to TRBJ1-2; D not resolved. Germline V CDR1 and CDR2: SQVTM, ANQGSEA. The CDR3 spans 13 residues. V lost 5 bases and J lost 5, with 15 bases in between. The DNA of the CDR3 is TGCAGCGTTCCGCGGTGGTCTTTATATGGCTACACCTTC. Translating it yields CSVPRWSLYGYTF.

V and J are TRBV20-1 and TRBJ1-2; TRBD1 is a possible D gene (5 bases). The CDR3 is 11 residues long. V lost 7 bases and J lost 8, with 14 bases in between. CDR1 and CDR2 from the germline V gene are DFQATT and SNEGSKA (reference sequence). The CDR3 region is CSGVREFGYTF. CDR3 sequence (DNA): TGCAGTGGAGTCAGGGAGTTCGGCTACACCTTC.

This clone was seen just once. This chain links TRBV9 with TRBJ2-1; 7 bases map to TRBD2. Trimming took 0 bases from V and 7 from J; bases not matched to a gene: 4. Germline CDR1 SGDLS, CDR2 YYNGEE. The CDR3 consists of 14 residues. CDR3 bases: TGTGCCAGCAGCGTAGGCGGGAGTAAAAATGAGCAGTTCTTC. Protein: CASSVGGSKNEQFF. Full variable domain (missing parts from reference TRBV9 and TRBJ2-1): DSGVTQTPKHLITATGQRVTLRCSPRSGDLSVYWYQQSLDQGLQFLIQYYNGEERAKGNILERFSAQQFPDLHSELNLSSLELGDSALYFCASSVGGSKNEQFFGPGTRLTVL.

The sample holds a few counts of this clone. The J gene is TRBJ2-5, the V gene TRBV30; D gene unclear. The germline V gene has CDR1 GTSNPN and CDR2 SVGIG (reference sequence). Deletions cut 4 bases from V and 4 bases from J, with 10 bases between. The CDR3 contains 12 residues. Written as DNA, the CDR3 is TGTGCCTGGACCGCCGCAGGAGAGACCCAGTACTTC. Translating gives CAWTAAGETQYF.

This chain uses TRBV19 with TRBJ2-5; D is uncertain. There are 13 residues in the CDR3. Per germline, CDR1 LNHDA and CDR2 SQIVND (reference sequence). V lost 6 bases and J lost 1, with 9 bases in between. CDR3 DNA: TGTGCCAGTAGCCTGGACGGCCAAGAGACCCAGTACTTC. Its protein is CASSLDGQETQYF.

This clone has a handful of counts. The chain combines TRBV7-9 with TRBJ1-1; no reliable D call. CDR1 is SEHNR, CDR2 FQNEAQ, per germline (reference sequence). This CDR3 has 16 residues. V was pared by 3 bases and J by 3 bases, with 17 bases between. The CDR3 sequence is CASSFSLWVQDTEAFF. The CDR3 DNA reads as TGTGCCAGCAGCTTCTCTCTTTGGGTTCAGGACACTGAAGCTTTCTTT. Based on the CDR3 plus reference TRBV7-9 and TRBJ1-1, the full variable domain is DTGVSQNPRHKITKRGQNVTFRCDPISEHNRLYWYRQTLGQGPEFLTYFQNEAQLEKSRLLSDRFSAERPKGSFSTLEIQRTEQGDSAMYLCASSFSLWVQDTEAFFGQGTRLTVV.

This clone has just a few counts. Other DNA sequences of this sample code for an identical CDR3. The V gene is TRBV30, the J gene TRBJ1-2, with D perhaps TRBD1 (5 bases). There are 12 residues in the CDR3. Trimming pared 5 bases from V and 4 bases from J, leaving 11 bases between. CDR1 GTSNPN and CDR2 SVGIG come from the germline V gene (reference sequence). As DNA, the CDR3 is TGTGCCTGGTCTCAGGGCGTCTATGGCTACACCTTC. This sequence encodes CAWSQGVYGYTF.

The chain couples TRBV9 to TRBJ2-2, with 10 bases identical to TRBD1. CDR1 and CDR2 (germline): SGDLS, YYNGEE. The CDR3 consists of 15 residues. The junction had 2 bases not matched to a gene; V was cut back by 0 bases and J by 6 bases. The CDR3 DNA reads TGTGCCAGCAGCGTAGTAGGACAGGGGGCCGGGGAGCTGTTTTTT. This encodes CASSVVGQGAGELFF. The full variable domain, with the rest looked up from reference TRBV9 and TRBJ2-2, is DSGVTQTPKHLITATGQRVTLRCSPRSGDLSVYWYQQSLDQGLQFLIQYYNGEERAKGNILERFSAQQFPDLHSELNLSSLELGDSALYFCASSVVGQGAGELFFGEGSRLTVL.